This T cell receptor beta chain was documented in a study of coeliac disease (dated by TCRdb to between 2021 and 2023). In terms of the full investigation: Each coeliac patient fell into one of three classes: newly diagnosed active disease, refractory coeliac disease type I, or disease kept under control by a gluten-free diet. The aim was to characterise TR repertoires of small intestinal T cells in active, refractory type I and gluten-free-diet-treated coeliac disease. Refractory coeliac disease type I was defined by the absence of response to a gluten-free diet for more than 12 months, together with immunophenotypically normal intraepithelial cells. The full study included about 30 patients: around 22 with serologically confirmed coeliac disease and 8 controls with non-small intestinal disorders. The study applied next-generation sequencing of rearranged TRB and TRG CDR3 regions to small intestinal lymphocyte fractions from coeliac and non-coeliac patients. Samples from over 26 subjects were successfully TRB sequenced, and these included more than 20 paired samples of bulk unsorted intraepithelial and lamina propria cells. High-resolution HLA typing was unavailable, so biased TRBV7-2 usage was queried as a proof of principle. The research as a whole found: The authors judged the approach to be unsuitable for unbiased detection of gliadin-specific T cells, because gliadin-specific T cells are scarce and rarely shared between patients. Separating intraepithelial cells from lamina propria cells did not give high-purity fractions, so cross-contamination between the two compartments may have occurred. TRB repertoires were largely private; most amino acid sequences were unique to one sample, and V-gene usage did not differ significantly by disease group. Published gliadin-specific TRB sequences were detected in about 45% of the 18 coeliac lamina propria samples but in only 1 of 6 controls. Lower clonality than in controls was observed in the TRB and TRG repertoires of active coeliac intraepithelial and lamina propria samples, suggesting that diverse T cells were recruited.

Turning to this clone: The clone's antigen remains unknown. No qualities accompany the bases; no much larger clone lies one base away.

Cells were frozen in aliquots of approximately 500,000 in DMSO/FBS in liquid nitrogen, and a single aliquot from each fraction was used for sequencing. Every one of the 30 study patients had an endoscopy and a small intestinal biopsy. Once intraepithelial cells had been isolated, the leftover biopsy tissue was digested with collagenase to release lamina propria cells. Genomic DNA was extracted from frozen unsorted cell fractions with the Qiagen DNeasy blood extraction kit. Receptor amplification or capture employed the immunoSEQ multiplex PCR assay. In a multiplexed PCR, the TR loci were amplified; reverse primers were designed against J gene segments, whereas forward primers were designed against V gene segments. The amplified CDR3 regions were sequenced using the Illumina HiSeq System. The study's own analysis went as follows. To strip out PCR and sequencing errors and collapse the data into unique sequences, a nearest-neighbour algorithm merged closely related reads. Repertoires were summarised by clonality and by T cell density, defined as TR molecules per amount of genomic DNA input. CDR3 amino acid sequences present in at least 80% of unsorted samples were defined as public TRs and were then tested for differential abundance between coeliac and control samples. Every lamina propria sample was searched for matches to a list of around 220 published gliadin-specific TRB sequences. Disease-group differences in clonality and density were tested with Kruskal-Wallis tests followed by Dunn post-tests. Not all clones reach the TCRdb copy of this immuneACCESS table, which keeps in-frame sequences only. Checked studies attribute under half of the gap to unresolved V genes and leave the rest unexplained. V, J and clone size are taken as reported in that table, and D and trimming were inferred from the DNA itself. Counted in this sample were 5,000 or so clones; about 65% of them appeared once. The ten largest clones capture around 11% of the sample.

According to the germline V gene, CDR1 reads SGHVS and CDR2 reads FNYEAQ. Trimming removed 5 bases from V and 5 bases from J, leaving 19 bases between the germline ends. The CDR3 contains 15 residues, cysteine and phenylalanine counted. The read is trimmed to its CDR3 DNA, 45 bases read in frame from base 1. The rearranged chain carries TRBV7-6 and TRBJ2-7, with TRBD2 as a weak D call on 6 bases. The origin of this receptor is a woman aged 70-85 years with celiac disease. Sequenced input: lamina propria lymphocytes from the gut. The sample's cell subset or site label, decoded: lamina propria cell (LPC) fraction of small intestinal biopsy. The nucleotide sequence reads TGTGCCAGCAGCCCAAACCTGGGGGAGGTCCACGAGCAGTACTTC. Translation gives CASSPNLGEVHEQYF.